This paragraph reports one T cell receptor beta chain. Its antigen is unknown. This sample stems from a study of cytomegalovirus exposure and HLA in healthy donors. A multiplex PCR was run with 60 Vbeta primers and 13 Jbeta primers. Sequencing was performed with immunoSEQ multiplex PCR; in TCRdb, only in-frame clones are kept and a portion is missing. Of around 200,000 clones listed, around 79% are singletons. Study-level points and caveats: In an earlier analysis, productive rearrangement rates for most beta V segments clustered near 87% or 30%.

Trimming removed 1 base at V and 4 bases at J, with 8 bases between. The CDR3 loop spans 13 amino acids. Germline V lookup: CDR1 SGHNT, CDR2 YYREEE (reference sequence). Source material: PBMCs. J is TRBJ1-1 and V is TRBV5-4, with D possibly being TRBD1 (6 bases). This clonotype originated in a girl aged 2 to 10 in good health and CMV-seronegative. This CDR3 reads CASSLRGGTEAFF. CDR3 sequence (DNA): TGTGCCAGCAGCTTGAGGGGGGGCACTGAAGCTTTCTTT.